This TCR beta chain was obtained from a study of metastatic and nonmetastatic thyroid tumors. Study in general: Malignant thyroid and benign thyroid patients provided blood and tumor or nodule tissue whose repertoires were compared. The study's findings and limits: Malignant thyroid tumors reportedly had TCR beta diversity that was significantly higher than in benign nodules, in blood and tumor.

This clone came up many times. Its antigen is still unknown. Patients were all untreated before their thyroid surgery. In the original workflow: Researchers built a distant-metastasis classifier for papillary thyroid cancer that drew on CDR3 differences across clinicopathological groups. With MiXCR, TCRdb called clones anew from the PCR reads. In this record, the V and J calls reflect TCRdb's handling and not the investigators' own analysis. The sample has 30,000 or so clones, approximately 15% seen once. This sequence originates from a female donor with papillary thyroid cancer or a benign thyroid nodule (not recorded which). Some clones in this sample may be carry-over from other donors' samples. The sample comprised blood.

CDR3 sequence: CASSLAGQGAGIQYF. Written as DNA, the CDR3 is TGCGCCAGCAGCTTGGCAGGACAGGGGGCAGGCATTCAGTACTTC. This chain connects TRBV5-1 to TRBJ2-4; TRBD1 aligns across 11 bases. From germline, CDR1 is SGHRS and CDR2 YFSETQ. J lost 9 bases, V lost 0 bases, and 5 bases had no gene match. CDR3 length equals 15 residues.